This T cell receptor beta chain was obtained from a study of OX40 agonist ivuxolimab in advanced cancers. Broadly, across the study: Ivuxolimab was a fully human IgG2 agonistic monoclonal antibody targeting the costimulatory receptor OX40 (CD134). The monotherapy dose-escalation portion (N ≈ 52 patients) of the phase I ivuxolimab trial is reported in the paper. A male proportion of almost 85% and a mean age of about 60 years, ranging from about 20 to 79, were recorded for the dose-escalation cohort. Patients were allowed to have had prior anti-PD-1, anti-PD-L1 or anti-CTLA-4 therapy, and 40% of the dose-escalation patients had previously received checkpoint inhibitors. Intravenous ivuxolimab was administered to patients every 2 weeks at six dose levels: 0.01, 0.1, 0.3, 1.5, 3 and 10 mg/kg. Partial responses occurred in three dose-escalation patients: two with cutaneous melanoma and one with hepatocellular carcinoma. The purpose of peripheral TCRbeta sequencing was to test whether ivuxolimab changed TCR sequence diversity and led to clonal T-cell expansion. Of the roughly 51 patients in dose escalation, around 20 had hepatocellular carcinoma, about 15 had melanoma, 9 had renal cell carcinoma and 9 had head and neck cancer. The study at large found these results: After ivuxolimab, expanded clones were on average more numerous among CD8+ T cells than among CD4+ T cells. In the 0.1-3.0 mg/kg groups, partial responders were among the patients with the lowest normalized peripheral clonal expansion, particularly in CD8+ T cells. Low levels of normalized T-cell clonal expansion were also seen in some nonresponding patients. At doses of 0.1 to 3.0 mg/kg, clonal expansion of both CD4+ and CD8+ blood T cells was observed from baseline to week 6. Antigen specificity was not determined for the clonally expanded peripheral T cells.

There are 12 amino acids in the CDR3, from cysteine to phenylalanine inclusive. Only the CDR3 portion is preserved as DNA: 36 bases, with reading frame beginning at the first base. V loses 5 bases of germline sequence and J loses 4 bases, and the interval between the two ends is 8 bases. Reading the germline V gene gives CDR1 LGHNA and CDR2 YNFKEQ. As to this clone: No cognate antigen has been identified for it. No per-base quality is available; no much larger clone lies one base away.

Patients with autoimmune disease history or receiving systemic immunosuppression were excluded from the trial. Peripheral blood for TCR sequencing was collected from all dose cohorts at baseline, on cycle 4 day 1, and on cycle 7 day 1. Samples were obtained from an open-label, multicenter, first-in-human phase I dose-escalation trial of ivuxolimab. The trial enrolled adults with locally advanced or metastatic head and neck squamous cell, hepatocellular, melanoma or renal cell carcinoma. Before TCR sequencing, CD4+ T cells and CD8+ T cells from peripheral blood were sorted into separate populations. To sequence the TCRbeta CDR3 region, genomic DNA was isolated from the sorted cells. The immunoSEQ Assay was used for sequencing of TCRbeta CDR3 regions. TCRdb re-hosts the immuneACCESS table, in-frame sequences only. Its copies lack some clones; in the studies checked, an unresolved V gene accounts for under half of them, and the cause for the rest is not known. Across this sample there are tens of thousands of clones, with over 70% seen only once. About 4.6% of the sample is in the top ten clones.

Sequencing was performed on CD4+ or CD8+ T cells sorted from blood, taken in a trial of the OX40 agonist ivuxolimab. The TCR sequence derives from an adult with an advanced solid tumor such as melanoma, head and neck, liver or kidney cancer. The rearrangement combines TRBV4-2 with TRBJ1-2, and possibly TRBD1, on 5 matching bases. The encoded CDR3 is CASSGGGYGYTF. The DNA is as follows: TGTGCCAGCAGCGGGGGGGGCTATGGCTACACCTTC.